The source of this T cell receptor (beta chain) is a study of cytomegalovirus exposure and HLA in healthy donors. Whole-study context: An early data release held tens of millions of unique TCRs from HLA-typed donors.

CDR1 is GTSNPN and CDR2 is SVGIG in the germline V gene (reference sequence). The ends lost 1 base at V and 7 bases at J; junction bases unmatched: 11. This CDR3 has 15 amino acids. This clone was recorded a few times. The antigen is not known. While unrecorded immune exposures were likely, the donors were nominally healthy when sampled. Study outcomes and limitations: Accurate prediction of HLA-A and HLA-B alleles (for most subjects) was reportedly achieved from TCR beta sequences.

PCR amplification relied on 60 Vbeta primers (plus 13 Jbeta primers). TCRdb's table, derived via immunoSEQ multiplex PCR, lists solely in-frame clones and lacks some. This sample yields roughly 200,000 clones, of which about 10% are seen a single time; 1% to 1.5% belongs to the top ten. The chain combines TRBV30 with TRBJ2-7, with 9 bases identical to TRBD1. The sequencing input was PBMCs. The sequence was obtained from a woman in her thirties in good health and CMV-seropositive. The CDR3 sequence is CAWSAPGTGLREQYF. For the CDR3, the DNA is TGTGCCTGGAGTGCCCCCGGGACAGGGCTGCGGGAGCAGTACTTC.